Given below is one TCR beta chain in context. Its antigen remains unidentified. Each patient experienced a relapse that followed autologous stem cell transplantation, and brentuximab vedotin exposure varied. The CDR3 has 13 amino acids. The V gene lost 4 bases and the J gene lost 8 bases, with 15 bases spanning the gap. The germline V gene has CDR1 SGDLS and CDR2 YYNGEE. These data originate in a study of PD-1 blockade in classical Hodgkin lymphoma. Only in-frame clones appear in the TCRdb table, and some are missing; sequencing was by immunoSEQ multiplex PCR. This table has 35,000 to 45,000 clones, around 72% appearing once. Study results and limitations: Patients newly diagnosed and complete responders had comparable baseline diversity. A significant rise in TCR diversity was seen by C4D1 for CD4+ cells but not for CD8+ cells.

The starting material was peripheral blood mononuclear cells (PBMCs), obtained before the second cycle of nivolumab. The chain employs TRBV9 and TRBJ1-2; possible D gene TRBD1, 6 bases. The receptor was isolated from a human donor with classical Hodgkin lymphoma. The CDR3 DNA follows: TGTGCCAGCAGCCTACGGACAGATAAGGGCTACACCTTC. It codes for CASSLRTDKGYTF.